This T cell receptor beta chain stems from a study of blood T cells in healthy people across ages. Across the whole study: About one barcoded beta molecule per two T cells was captured by template switching. Overall study results and limits: The study found more naive CD4+ cells and higher diversity in long-lived than aged donors.

Primed by a sample-barcoded 5' primer and a J-beta primer mix, a second PCR proceeded for roughly 6 to 12 cycles. TCRdb analysed the 5' RACE reads with MiXCR anew, one entry per CDR3 protein. The repertoire has roughly 500,000 distinct CDR3 sequences, 25% to 30% of them found once; the top ten carry around 20%. This clonotype appeared a few times. Its antigen is currently unknown. The germline V gene has CDR1 SGHRS and CDR2 YFSETQ. Trimming removed 4 bases at V and 10 bases at J, with 17 bases between. This CDR3 has 13 amino acids. The chain is built from TRBV5-1 and TRBJ1-1, with D maybe TRBD1 (5 bases). Sequences were obtained from blood. The sequence was collected from a woman aged 70 to 79 in good health. The CDR3 sequence: CASSEGDSSVAFF. For the CDR3, the DNA is TGCGCCAGCAGCGAAGGGGACTCGTCGGTAGCTTTCTTT.